A single sample is the source of the 26 T cell receptor beta chains below, sequenced in a study of T-cell reconstitution after alpha-beta-depleted transplantation in children. This sample's TCRbeta library carried unique molecular identifier barcodes. TCRdb itself ran the PCR reads through MiXCR, one entry per CDR3 protein. The sample lists approximately 350,000 distinct CDR3 sequences; 15% to 20% were seen once. The starting material was PBMCs, mostly from graft donor cells, obtained 360 days after TCRalphabeta/CD19-depleted stem cell transplant. The receptors shown here come from a male patient aged 2-15 years who had a stem cell transplant for acute lymphoblastic leukemia, so the T cells may come from the graft donor.

This clonotype appeared a few times. A read error may be the cause here, since a much bigger clone is one base away. The chain links TRBV28 to TRBJ1-1; tentative D call: TRBD1 (5 bases). This CDR3 has 14 residues. Germline loops: CDR1 MDHEN, CDR2 SYDVKM. V was shortened by 3 bases and J by 3 bases, with 11 bases between the two germline ends. The DNA for the CDR3 is TGTGCCAGCAGTTTCAGGGTAGGGGACACTGAAGCTTTCTTT. The encoded protein is CASSFRVGDTEAFF.

The rearrangement uses TRBV11-2 and TRBJ2-7; a weak D match, TRBD2 (9 bases). This CDR3 spans 15 amino acids. Germline CDR1 is SGHAT and CDR2 is FQNNGV. V gave up 8 bases and J gave up 6 bases, with 23 bases separating them. CDR3 in amino acids: CASCGVAGDRGEQYF. CDR3 DNA sequence: TGTGCCAGCTGCGGAGTAGCGGGAGACAGGGGCGAGCAGTACTTC.

In regard to this clonotype: No conserved phenylalanine or tryptophan ends this CDR3, so it is likely a read error. The V and J genes are TRBV6-1 and TRBJ1-2; D remains unclear. The CDR3 is 14 residues long. CDR1 and CDR2 (germline): MNHNS, SASEGT. The V end lost 7 bases, the J end lost 2 bases, and 14 bases lay between the germline ends. DNA of the CDR3: TGTGCCAGCAACCAGATGACGGGAAACTATGGCTACACCTCC. Its protein is CASNQMTGNYGYTS.

The rearrangement uses TRBV27 and TRBJ2-3, with D perhaps matching TRBD2 (7 bases). This CDR3 has 14 residues. In germline, CDR1 is MNHEY, CDR2 SMNVEV (reference sequence). V lost 7 bases, J lost 0 bases, and 11 bases lay in between. Here the CDR3 DNA reads TGTGCCAGCAACGGCGGGGGCAGCACAGATACGCAGTATTTT. Translation: CASNGGGSTDTQYF.

This clonotype was recorded at least ten times. J is TRBJ2-3 and V is TRBV5-4, with a tentative D call TRBD1 (6 bases). The CDR3 sequence is 16 residues long. In germline, CDR1 is SGHNT, CDR2 YYREEE (reference sequence). V was trimmed by 5 bases and J by 1 base, leaving 17 bases between them. CDR3 coding DNA: TGTGCCAGCAGTCATGAAGACAGGCGACGCACAGATACGCAGTATTTT. It is translated as CASSHEDRRRTDTQYF.

The V call is TRBV7-8, the J call TRBJ1-3; maybe TRBD1 (5 bases). The CDR3 has 18 amino acids. Per germline, CDR1 SGHVS and CDR2 FQNEAQ. V was pared by 0 bases and J by 2 bases, with 17 bases between. Here the CDR3 reads CASSLAFLPGTAGNTIYF. The CDR3 DNA sequence: TGTGCCAGCAGCTTAGCCTTCCTTCCAGGGACGGCTGGAAACACCATATATTTT.

There are many counts of this clonotype. The chain is built from TRBV2 and TRBJ2-3; tentative D call: TRBD2 (6 bases). The V end lost 8 bases, the J end lost 3 bases, and 15 bases lay between the germline ends. The length of the CDR3 is 14 residues. In germline, CDR1 is SNHLY, CDR2 FYNNEI. The CDR3 here is CASPYHSGTDTQYF. DNA for the CDR3: TGTGCCAGCCCCTACCACAGCGGGACAGATACGCAGTATTTT.

The rearrangement links TRBV5-5 to TRBJ2-1, with D unclear. V was clipped by 7 bases and J by 5 bases, with 10 bases between them. From germline, CDR1 is SGHKS and CDR2 YYEKEE (reference sequence). The CDR3 is 12 amino acids. CDR3 in amino acids: CASVEWDNEQFF. CDR3 DNA: TGTGCCAGCGTAGAGTGGGACAATGAGCAGTTCTTC.

This clonotype was detected only a few times. V usage is TRBV7-9 and J usage is TRBJ2-1; 9 positions agree with TRBD2. The CDR3 is made up of 17 amino acids. J lost 6 bases, V lost 2 bases, and 11 bases had no gene match. Germline lookup yields CDR1 SEHNR and CDR2 FQNEAQ (reference sequence). CDR3 amino acids: CASSLSAGGPRGNEQFF. The CDR3 region has the DNA TGTGCCAGCAGCTTATCGGCGGGAGGGCCTCGTGGCAATGAGCAGTTCTTC.

Ten or more counts support this clonotype. This chain uses TRBV5-1 with TRBJ2-3, with D unresolved. CDR1 and CDR2 (germline): SGHRS, YFSETQ. Trimming took off 1 base at V and 0 bases at J, with 12 bases between the two ends. The CDR3 totals 16 residues. CDR3 sequence reads: CASSLWADSSTDTQYF. The DNA for the CDR3 is TGCGCCAGCAGCTTGTGGGCGGATTCTAGCACAGATACGCAGTATTTT.

This clonotype was observed many times. J is TRBJ2-7 and V is TRBV29-1, with D tentatively TRBD1 (6 bases). The CDR3 contains 13 residues. Germline V gene lookup returns CDR1 SQVTM and CDR2 ANQGSEA. Trimming removed 6 bases at V and 0 bases at J, with 12 bases between. CDR3: CSVTTGRSYEQYF. CDR3 DNA: TGCAGCGTGACTACAGGGCGCTCCTACGAGCAGTACTTC.

This chain connects TRBV29-1 to TRBJ2-4; maybe TRBD1 (5 bases). The germline V gene has CDR1 SQVTM and CDR2 ANQGSEA. V lost 7 bases and J 7 bases, leaving 8 bases between the germline ends. This CDR3 region has 10 residues. The CDR3 nucleotides read TGCAGCGCGCAGGGTAACATTCAGTACTTC. Protein sequence: CSAQGNIQYF.

This clonotype was counted a few times. V gene TRBV29-1 combines with J gene TRBJ1-5, with D perhaps TRBD1 (6 bases). The CDR3 is 17 amino acids. With 6 bases removed from V and 0 bases from J, the gap between germline ends came to 21 bases. Germline V lookup: CDR1 SQVTM, CDR2 ANQGSEA. For the CDR3, the DNA is TGCAGCGTCGGCCGACAGGATCGGGTAGCTAGCAATCAGCCCCAGCATTTT. Amino acids: CSVGRQDRVASNQPQHF.

In this sample, this clonotype turned up many times. CDR3 sequence reads: CAISRESDTQYF. The DNA for the CDR3 is TGTGCCATCAGCCGGGAGTCAGATACGCAGTATTTT. J is TRBJ2-3 and V is TRBV10-3, with D maybe TRBD2 (6 bases). The CDR3 spans 12 residues. Trimming took off 6 bases at V and 4 bases at J, with 8 bases between the two ends. Germline values: CDR1 ENHRY, CDR2 SYGVKD.

This clonotype was found a few times. The chain uses TRBV4-1 and TRBJ2-1, with TRBD1 matching over 8 bases. The CDR3 loop spans 13 amino acids. V shed 3 bases, J shed 5 bases, and the junction held 0 bases outside the gene matches. Germline loops: CDR1 MGHRA, CDR2 YSYEKL. CDR3 in amino acids: CASSHRGHNEQFF. In nucleotides, the CDR3 is TGCGCCAGCAGCCACAGGGGGCACAATGAGCAGTTCTTC.

This rearrangement joins TRBV6-5 to TRBJ2-7, with 8 bases that match TRBD1. V was clipped by 4 bases and J by 3 bases; unmatched bases: 8. Per germline, CDR1 MNHEY and CDR2 SVGAGI. The CDR3 length is 15 residues. The CDR3 protein is CASSSPGTGVYEQYF. As DNA, the CDR3 is TGTGCCAGCAGTTCCCCCGGGACAGGAGTCTACGAGCAGTACTTC.

This clonotype was counted only a few times. This chain links TRBV4-3 with TRBJ2-1; 8 nucleotides line up with TRBD2. This CDR3 spans 16 amino acids. V was clipped by 1 base and J by 2 bases; unmatched bases: 4. The germline CDR1 and CDR2 sequences are LGHNA and YSLEER. The DNA of the CDR3 is TGCGCCAGCAGCCAAGGTGACGGGAGGGCCTACAATGAGCAGTTCTTC. Its translation: CASSQGDGRAYNEQFF.

This clonotype was seen ten or more times. The rearrangement links TRBV5-1 to TRBJ2-1; 10 nucleotides align to TRBD2. Germline CDR1 SGHRS, CDR2 YFSETQ. CDR3 length: 19 residues. Losses at the gene ends were 0 bases for V and 4 bases for J; bases not matched to a gene: 13. CDR3 amino acids: CASSLESSGSDSSYNEQFF. CDR3 nucleotides: TGCGCCAGCAGCTTGGAGTCTAGCGGGAGTGACTCTTCTTACAATGAGCAGTTCTTC. Drawing the rest from reference TRBV5-1 and TRBJ2-1, the complete variable domain is KAGVTQTPRYLIKTRGQQVTLSCSPISGHRSVSWYQQTPGQGLQFLFEYFSETQRNKGNFPGRFSGRQFSNSRSEMNVSTLELGDSALYLCASSLESSGSDSSYNEQFFGPGTRLTVL.

This clonotype was counted between two and nine times. This chain joins TRBV6-5 and TRBJ1-5, with no clear D. Germline V gives CDR1 MNHEY, CDR2 SVGAGI. This CDR3 has 12 amino acids. Trimming took 5 bases from V and 6 from J, leaving 8 bases between them. CDR3 coding DNA: TGTGCCAGCAGTCGGGAGGGTCAGCCCCAGCATTTT. This sequence encodes CASSREGQPQHF.

This clonotype was seen at least ten times. V is TRBV19 and J is TRBJ1-1; D not certain. The CDR3 loop spans 16 amino acids. Trimming removed 7 bases from V and 0 bases from J, with 18 bases in between. From germline, CDR1 is LNHDA and CDR2 SQIVND (reference sequence). DNA of the CDR3: TGTGCCAGTACCTTAGCGGGTCCTCTCGTGAACACTGAAGCTTTCTTT. Translated, it gives CASTLAGPLVNTEAFF. The complete variable domain, with remaining parts taken from reference TRBV19 and TRBJ1-1, reads DGGITQSPKYLFRKEGQNVTLSCEQNLNHDAMYWYRQDPGQGLRLIYYSQIVNDFQKGDIAEGYSVSREKKESFPLTVTSAQKNPTAFYLCASTLAGPLVNTEAFFGQGTRLTVV.

This clonotype was recorded a few times. The chain employs TRBV20-1 and TRBJ2-7; 9 bases are a match to TRBD1. V dropped 6 bases and J dropped 3; count of bases not matched to a gene: 12. This CDR3 has 15 residues. The germline gives CDR1 DFQATT, CDR2 SNEGSKA (reference sequence). Here the CDR3 reads CSAKQGALSNYEQYF. The CDR3 DNA reads TGCAGTGCGAAACAGGGGGCACTCTCGAACTACGAGCAGTACTTC.

This clonotype was detected ten times or more. The chain joins TRBV29-1 to TRBJ2-4; D possibly corresponds to TRBD2 (6 bases). The CDR3 length is 15 residues. The V gene lost 6 bases and the J gene lost 7 bases, with 22 bases spanning the gap. CDR1 is SQVTM, CDR2 ANQGSEA, per germline. In nucleotides, the CDR3 is TGCAGCGTGTCGGAAATTTCGGGGGAGCGGAACATTCAGTACTTC. It translates to CSVSEISGERNIQYF.

This clonotype has only a few counts. The genes are TRBV27 and TRBJ2-6; D remains ambiguous. The V gene lost 1 base and the J gene lost 0 bases, with 10 bases spanning the gap. Germline CDR1 MNHEY, CDR2 SMNVEV (reference sequence). The CDR3 is 17 residues long. DNA of the CDR3: TGTGCCAGCAGTTTATTCGGCCTGTACTCTGGGGCCAACGTCCTGACTTTC. Its translation: CASSLFGLYSGANVLTF.

This clonotype was picked up a small number of times. The V call is TRBV12-3 or TRBV12-4, the J call TRBJ1-4; 7 bases map to TRBD1. The CDR3 has 14 amino acids. J was trimmed by 1 base and V by 4 bases; bases with no gene match: 0. CDR3 protein: CASSYRGTNEKLFF. CDR3 in DNA: TGTGCCAGCAGTTACAGGGGAACTAATGAAAAACTGTTTTTT.

This clonotype was observed a few times. The chain is built from TRBV5-6 and TRBJ1-1, with a tentative D call TRBD1 (5 bases). Trimming removed 2 bases at V and 6 bases at J, with 14 bases between. Germline loops: CDR1 SGHDT, CDR2 YYEEEE. The CDR3 spans 14 residues. CDR3 loop: CASSFWGGRAEAFF. The CDR3 DNA sequence: TGTGCCAGCAGCTTTTGGGGGGGACGGGCTGAAGCTTTCTTT.

This sequence joins TRBV10-3 and TRBJ1-6, with TRBD1 matching 10 bases. V lost 8 bases, J lost 10 bases, and 8 bases stayed unmatched. The V gene's germline CDR1 is ENHRY and CDR2 SYGVKD. This CDR3 is 14 amino acids long. The CDR3 DNA reads TGTGCCATCTGGCTAGGGACAGGGGACTCACCCCTCCACTTT. It translates to CAIWLGTGDSPLHF.